One sample yielded the 17 T cell receptor beta chains listed below, sequenced in a study of CD8 T cells in ankylosing spondylitis. Regarding the study as a whole: In ankylosing spondylitis blood, a motif of roughly 8 highly homologous TCR beta variants appeared characteristic.

TCRdb analysed the 5' RACE reads with MiXCR anew, one entry per CDR3 protein. The repertoire has hundreds of thousands of distinct CDR3 sequences, 25% to 30% of them found once; the top ten carry 0.85% to 1%. Antigen specificity for these receptors is unknown. Sample: blood, either unsorted or a sorted T cell fraction (not recorded which). The receptors were gathered from a male donor with ankylosing spondylitis.

The chain is built from TRBV20-1 and TRBJ2-2; 10 nucleotides align to TRBD2. This CDR3 has 15 amino acids. Germline values: CDR1 DFQATT, CDR2 SNEGSKA (reference sequence). V lost 4 bases and J lost 1; bases outside the gene matches: 3. CDR3 coding DNA: TGCAGTGCTATAACTAGCGGGATGAACACCGGGGAGCTGTTTTTT. Translation: CSAITSGMNTGELFF.

This clonotype was counted only a few times. The CDR3 loop is CASSLGSGEDGNQPQHF. CDR3 in DNA: TGTGCCAGCAGTTTAGGTTCAGGGGAGGATGGCAATCAGCCCCAGCATTTT. The J gene is TRBJ1-5, the V gene TRBV12-3 or TRBV12-4, with D maybe TRBD1 (6 bases). V was cut by 1 base and J by 2 bases, with 15 bases left in between. CDR3 size: 17 residues.

This chain uses TRBV20-1 with TRBJ2-7; D gene ambiguous. Germline CDR1 reads DFQATT; CDR2 reads SNEGSKA (reference sequence). With 0 bases removed from V and 2 bases from J, the gap between germline ends came to 8 bases. This CDR3 is built from 13 residues. CDR3 nucleotides: TGCAGTGCTAGAGATGTCCCGACCTACGAGCAGTACGTC. Amino acids: CSARDVPTYEQYV.

V gene TRBV19 combines with J gene TRBJ2-5; D unclear. This CDR3 is 14 amino acids long. The germline CDR1 and CDR2 sequences are LNHDA and SQIVND (reference sequence). Trimming removed 3 bases from V and 2 bases from J, with 10 bases in between. The CDR3 reads CASSMARFQETQYF. The CDR3 DNA is TGTGCCAGTAGTATGGCGAGGTTTCAAGAGACCCAGTACTTC.

This clonotype occurred once. V usage is TRBV10-2 and J usage is TRBJ1-2; 9 bases fit TRBD1. V was clipped by 0 bases and J by 6 bases; unmatched bases: 8. This CDR3 is 16 amino acids long. Germline CDR1 WSHSY, CDR2 SAAADI. The CDR3 sequence is CASSESRDRDIHGYTF. The DNA of the CDR3 is TGCGCCAGCAGTGAGTCCCGGGACAGGGACATACATGGCTACACCTTC.

J is TRBJ2-2 and V is TRBV5-1; D unresolved. Looked up from germline, CDR1 is SGHRS and CDR2 is YFSETQ. The CDR3 is 13 residues long. The ends were cut back, 2 bases at V and 5 bases at J, with 7 bases in the middle. CDR3: CASSLPTTGELFF. In nucleotides, the CDR3 is TGCGCCAGCAGCTTACCCACAACCGGGGAGCTGTTTTTT.

This clonotype was seen a handful of times. V and J are TRBV20-1 and TRBJ1-5; 8 bases are a match to TRBD1. The V gene end was trimmed by 5 bases and the J gene end by 2 bases; junction bases not matched to a gene: 5. The germline V gene encodes CDR1 DFQATT and CDR2 SNEGSKA (reference sequence). This CDR3 is 14 amino acids long. The CDR3 coding sequence is TGCAGTGCTGTCAGGGGGCTCGGCAATCAGCCCCAGCATTTT. This encodes CSAVRGLGNQPQHF.

CDR3: CASSHWTSGSTDTQYF. The CDR3, as DNA: TGTGCCAGCAGCCACTGGACTAGCGGGAGCACAGATACGCAGTATTTT. V gene TRBV3-1 combines with J gene TRBJ2-3; 11 bases are shared with TRBD2. Looked up from germline, CDR1 is LGHDT and CDR2 is YNNKEL (reference sequence). The CDR3 runs to 16 residues. With 3 bases clipped from V and 0 bases from J, the junction kept 2 bases outside the gene matches.

This clonotype was recorded a few times. The chain links TRBV7-2 to TRBJ2-2; TRBD2 agrees at 8 bases. CDR1 and CDR2 from the germline V gene are SGHTA and FQGNSA. The trim removed 5 bases at V and 3 bases at J, leaving 8 bases unmatched. The CDR3 length is 16 residues. The CDR3 protein is CASSPDSGVDTGELFF. The CDR3 DNA reads TGTGCCAGCAGCCCCGATAGCGGGGTTGACACCGGGGAGCTGTTTTTT.

The rearrangement joins TRBV7-9 to TRBJ1-1; D remains ambiguous. V gave up 0 bases and J gave up 5 bases, with 13 bases separating them. The length of the CDR3 is 15 residues. Germline CDR1 SEHNR, CDR2 FQNEAQ (reference sequence). CDR3 sequence: CASSLAQPGLTEAFF. The CDR3, as DNA: TGTGCCAGCAGCTTAGCGCAGCCGGGGTTGACTGAAGCTTTCTTT.

This clonotype was found once. The CDR3 DNA reads as TGCGCCAGCAGCCAAGAGCGGGGACCGACCCACGCTTTCTTT. Encoded protein: CASSQERGPTHAFF. This sequence joins TRBV4-1 and TRBJ1-1, with D perhaps TRBD1 (5 bases). The CDR3 is 14 amino acids. V was trimmed by 0 bases and J by 11 bases, leaving 16 bases between them. Germline CDR1 MGHRA, CDR2 YSYEKL.

This clonotype was counted many times. V and J are TRBV28 and TRBJ1-5, with 7 bases lining up with TRBD1. This CDR3 has 15 amino acids. V lost 5 bases to trimming and J lost 1 base; unmatched junction nucleotides: 5. The germline V gene encodes CDR1 MDHEN and CDR2 SYDVKM. CDR3 nucleotide sequence: TGTGCCAGCAGTCCATCCAGGGGGAGCAATCAGCCCCAGCATTTT. Translating it yields CASSPSRGSNQPQHF.

This clonotype appeared a few times. The V call is TRBV5-1, the J call TRBJ2-4, with a weak D call TRBD2 (5 bases). Germline V gene sequence: CDR1 SGHRS, CDR2 YFSETQ. Trimming cost V 0 bases and J 2 bases, with 6 bases left between them. The CDR3 totals 14 residues. Here the CDR3 DNA reads TGCGCCAGCAGCTTGGGAGGGCCCAAAAACATTCAGTACTTC. Translating it yields CASSLGGPKNIQYF.

This clonotype was picked up one time. The chain employs TRBV20-1 and TRBJ2-5; TRBD2 matches at 7 bases. This CDR3 has 15 residues. CDR1 is DFQATT, CDR2 SNEGSKA, per germline (reference sequence). Trimming cost V 3 bases and J 6 bases; bases outside gene matches: 13. CDR3 bases: TGCAGTGCTAGGAGCGGGGACGACCCCCTGAAGACCCAGTACTTC. Residues: CSARSGDDPLKTQYF.

The chain combines TRBV4-2 with TRBJ1-1, with a weak D call TRBD1 (6 bases). In germline, CDR1 is LGHNA, CDR2 YNFKEQ. The CDR3 is 15 amino acids. V shed 1 base and J shed 5 bases, with 14 bases lying between them. This CDR3 reads CASSQVTGIGTEAFF. The CDR3 DNA sequence: TGTGCCAGCAGCCAAGTAACAGGGATAGGGACTGAAGCTTTCTTT.

V usage is TRBV7-6 and J usage is TRBJ2-7; D is possibly TRBD2 (5 bases). The V gene lost 0 bases and the J gene lost 4 bases, with 13 bases spanning the gap. The CDR3 spans 15 residues. Germline V gene data show CDR1 as SGHVS and CDR2 as FNYEAQ. The CDR3 region has the DNA TGTGCCAGCAGCTTAGCACTCTCTAGCAAGTACGAGCAGTACTTC. It specifies CASSLALSSKYEQYF.

This clonotype was observed many times. The chain uses TRBV12-3 or TRBV12-4 and TRBJ2-7, with D possibly being TRBD1 or TRBD2 (5 bases each). V was trimmed by 8 bases and J by 7 bases, leaving 27 bases between them. The CDR3 is 16 amino acids. The CDR3 bases are TGTGCCAGCGGCAGCCCTCGAGGGACCACCTCAGGAGAGCAGTACTTC. This translates into CASGSPRGTTSGEQYF.